One sample yielded the 25 T cell receptor beta chains listed below, sequenced in a study of blood T cell repertoires in COVID-19. The data were produced by immunoSEQ multiplex PCR, yet TCRdb's version contains in-frame clones alone and is incomplete. This sample carries some 170,000 clones, 70% to 80% of them seen once, and the ten largest clones take roughly 9.4%. The sequenced sample consisted of peripheral blood. The source of these receptors is a woman aged 45-60 years with active or convalescent COVID-19.

The chain recombines TRBV27 with TRBJ1-6, with D possibly being TRBD1 (6 bases). The CDR3 length is 13 residues. Deletions cut 8 bases from V and 3 bases from J, with 8 bases between. Germline V gene sequence: CDR1 MNHEY, CDR2 SMNVEV (reference sequence). The CDR3 reads CASGGLYNSPLHF. DNA for the CDR3: TGTGCCAGCGGGGGCCTCTATAATTCACCCCTCCACTTT.

The chain joins TRBV30 to TRBJ2-3; the D gene is possibly TRBD2 (5 bases). CDR1 is GTSNPN, CDR2 SVGIG, per germline (reference sequence). V shed 2 bases and J shed 5 bases, with 11 bases lying between them. This CDR3 comprises 13 residues. In DNA form, the CDR3 reads TGTGCCTGGAGTCTTGCGGGCGTAGATACGCAGTATTTT. It codes for CAWSLAGVDTQYF.

This chain joins TRBV6-5 and TRBJ2-7; 13 positions match TRBD2. V gave up 0 bases and J gave up 4 bases; unmatched junction bases: 3. This CDR3 comprises 16 residues. CDR1 and CDR2 from the germline V gene are MNHEY and SVGAGI. CDR3 sequence: CASSYSRTSGSYEQYF. The DNA of the CDR3 is TGTGCCAGCAGTTACTCTAGGACTAGCGGGAGTTACGAGCAGTACTTC.

The chain carries TRBV5-1 and TRBJ1-1; D not resolved. The CDR3 covers 15 residues. The germline CDR1 and CDR2 sequences are SGHRS and YFSETQ. Trimming took off 1 base at V and 2 bases at J, with 12 bases between the two ends. CDR3 DNA: TGCGCCAGCAGCTTGCGTGGAGGAGGAAACACTGAAGCTTTCTTT. Amino acid sequence: CASSLRGGGNTEAFF.

This rearrangement joins TRBV5-1 to TRBJ2-2; TRBD1 is a possible D gene (5 bases). CDR3 length equals 15 residues. V was shortened by 4 bases and J by 4 bases, with 14 bases between the two germline ends. Per the germline V gene, CDR1 is SGHRS and CDR2 is YFSETQ. The CDR3, as DNA: TGCGCCAGCAGCGTTCAGGGCCCGAGCACCGGGGAGCTGTTTTTT. The encoded protein is CASSVQGPSTGELFF. The full variable domain, in which reference TRBV5-1 and TRBJ2-2 provide the parts outside the CDR3, is KAGVTQTPRYLIKTRGQQVTLSCSPISGHRSVSWYQQTPGQGLQFLFEYFSETQRNKGNFPGRFSGRQFSNSRSEMNVSTLELGDSALYLCASSVQGPSTGELFFGEGSRLTVL.

The genes are TRBV6-6 and TRBJ1-1; 7 bases are shared with TRBD1. The V gene's germline CDR1 is MNHNY and CDR2 SVGAGI (reference sequence). Germline trimming cut 0 bases from V and 6 bases from J; bases unmatched to any gene: 10. The CDR3 is made up of 16 amino acids. CDR3 sequence reads: CASSYSEETGSSEAFF. The CDR3 DNA is TGTGCCAGCAGTTACTCGGAGGAGACAGGGTCTTCTGAAGCTTTCTTT.

The V and J genes are TRBV30 and TRBJ1-6; D perhaps matches TRBD1 (5 bases). From germline, CDR1 is GTSNPN and CDR2 SVGIG (reference sequence). V lost 1 base and J lost 5, with 6 bases in between. This CDR3 region has 13 residues. The CDR3 DNA follows: TGTGCCTGGAGTGAACAGGATAATTCACCCCTCCACTTT. Amino acids: CAWSEQDNSPLHF.

The chain has TRBV20-1 and TRBJ2-5; the D gene is possibly TRBD1 (6 bases). This CDR3 comprises 11 residues. Germline values: CDR1 DFQATT, CDR2 SNEGSKA (reference sequence). Trimming removed 2 bases at V and 5 bases at J, with 6 bases between. The chain's CDR3 is CSARQGETQYF. CDR3 nucleotide sequence: TGCAGTGCTAGACAGGGGGAGACCCAGTACTTC.

The chain joins TRBV4-3 to TRBJ2-3, with D maybe TRBD2 (6 bases). Trimming pared 3 bases from V and 4 bases from J, leaving 8 bases between. This CDR3 is 13 amino acids long. Germline CDR1 reads LGHNA; CDR2 reads YSLEER. The CDR3 bases are TGCGCCAGCAGCCAGCTAGCGTCAGATACGCAGTATTTT. Its protein is CASSQLASDTQYF.

The rearrangement uses TRBV6-2 or TRBV6-3 and TRBJ1-2; 7 bases fit TRBD1. Germline V CDR1 and CDR2: MNHEY, SVGEGT. The CDR3 contains 14 residues. With 2 bases clipped from V and 7 bases from J, the junction kept 7 bases outside the gene matches. The CDR3 loop is CASSYTDRDFGYTF. Written as DNA, the CDR3 is TGTGCCAGCAGTTACACCGACAGGGATTTTGGCTACACCTTC.

This clone is a singleton in its sample. The chain uses TRBV28 and TRBJ2-7, with 11 bases identical to TRBD1. Germline assignment: CDR1 MDHEN and CDR2 SYDVKM. The CDR3 contains 17 residues. The trim removed 3 bases at V and 6 bases at J, leaving 13 bases unmatched. The CDR3, as DNA: TGTGCCAGCAGTTTGGGAGTAGGGGGGACAGGGGGACGCGAGCAGTACTTC. Translation gives CASSLGVGGTGGREQYF.

This chain uses TRBV14 with TRBJ1-2; 9 bases are shared with TRBD1. CDR1 and CDR2 from the germline V gene are SGHDN and FVKESK. Trimming took 4 bases from V and 4 from J; bases not matched to a gene: 7. The CDR3 loop spans 15 amino acids. The chain's CDR3 is CASSRRTGEIYGYTF. In nucleotides, the CDR3 is TGTGCCAGCAGCCGCCGGACAGGGGAGATCTATGGCTACACCTTC.

This chain links TRBV19 with TRBJ1-1, with D possibly being TRBD1 (6 bases). Trimming shortened V by 6 bases and J by 1 base, and 18 bases separated the two germline ends. Germline assignment: CDR1 LNHDA and CDR2 SQIVND (reference sequence). The CDR3 is 16 residues long. CDR3 loop: CASRTTGSVSNTEAFF. The CDR3 nucleotides are TGTGCCAGTAGGACGACAGGATCTGTTTCGAACACTGAAGCTTTCTTT. The full variable domain, with the rest looked up from reference TRBV19 and TRBJ1-1, is DGGITQSPKYLFRKEGQNVTLSCEQNLNHDAMYWYRQDPGQGLRLIYYSQIVNDFQKGDIAEGYSVSREKKESFPLTVTSAQKNPTAFYLCASRTTGSVSNTEAFFGQGTRLTVV.

The V call is TRBV6-2 or TRBV6-3, the J call TRBJ1-2; D ambiguous. The germline gives CDR1 MNHEY, CDR2 SVGEGT. This CDR3 region has 13 residues. V lost 6 bases, J lost 3 bases, and 11 bases lay in between. The CDR3 loop is CASSPPGDYGYTF. The CDR3 bases are TGTGCCAGCAGCCCCCCGGGAGACTATGGCTACACCTTC.

V is TRBV5-1 and J is TRBJ2-3; D gene ambiguous. The germline gives CDR1 SGHRS, CDR2 YFSETQ. The germline V and J ends were trimmed by 7 bases and 1 base, with 16 bases remaining between them. CDR3 length: 15 residues. The CDR3 nucleotides read TGCGCCAGCGGTGACACCAGATCACGCACAGATACGCAGTATTTT. This gives the protein CASGDTRSRTDTQYF.

V gene TRBV28 combines with J gene TRBJ1-5, with 7 nucleotides matching TRBD1. This CDR3 has 15 amino acids. After removal of 6 bases from V and 6 bases from J, the junction contained 11 bases not matched to a gene. Germline-derived CDR1 and CDR2 are MDHEN and SYDVKM. The DNA of the CDR3 is TGTGCCAGCAGATCGGGACAGCCAAAGGGTCAGCCCCAGCATTTT. Translation gives CASRSGQPKGQPQHF.

This clone was seen only a few times. The chain is built from TRBV27 and TRBJ2-7, with 7 positions matching TRBD1. Germline V gives CDR1 MNHEY, CDR2 SMNVEV (reference sequence). The CDR3 is 14 amino acids. The trim removed 6 bases at V and 6 bases at J, leaving 11 bases unmatched. The CDR3 DNA sequence: TGTGCCAGCAGATTGGTAGGGACAGTCGGCGAGCAGTACTTC. Its translation: CASRLVGTVGEQYF.

The V call is TRBV7-5, the J call TRBJ2-7; the D call in the table, TRBD2, was not verified against the DNA. TRBV7-5 is recorded as a pseudogene. The CDR3 covers 14 residues. The CDR3, as DNA: TGTGTCAGAAGCTTAGCTAGCGGGATCAACGAGCAGTACTTC. It yields the protein CVRSLASGINEQYF.

The V gene is TRBV5-5, the J gene TRBJ1-1; D is unresolved. The CDR3 runs to 15 residues. The V gene's germline CDR1 is SGHKS and CDR2 YYEKEE (reference sequence). Trimming left V 4 bases short and J 4 bases short, with 17 bases between. This CDR3 reads CASSLGSGLRTEAFF. The DNA of the CDR3 is TGTGCCAGCAGCCTGGGAAGTGGGCTCCGCACTGAAGCTTTCTTT.

The chain joins TRBV28 to TRBJ1-4, with D possibly TRBD1 on 6 matching bases. Germline lookup yields CDR1 MDHEN and CDR2 SYDVKM. V dropped 4 bases and J dropped 5 bases, with 17 bases sitting between them. There are 16 residues in the CDR3. The CDR3 coding sequence is TGTGCCAGCAGTTCCCCAAGACAGGTCTTAAATGAAAAACTGTTTTTT. Protein: CASSSPRQVLNEKLFF.

The V and J genes are TRBV6-5 and TRBJ2-1; D is possibly TRBD2 (7 bases). Germline assignment: CDR1 MNHEY and CDR2 SVGAGI. V lost 6 bases and J lost 5, with 11 bases in between. There are 13 residues in the CDR3. DNA for the CDR3: TGTGCCAGCAGGGGGGGGCCCAACAATGAGCAGTTCTTC. Translating it yields CASRGGPNNEQFF.

The chain couples TRBV4-2 to TRBJ2-3, with 7 bases aligning to TRBD2. This CDR3 is 16 amino acids long. The germline CDR1 and CDR2 sequences are LGHNA and YNFKEQ. V gave up 3 bases and J gave up 6 bases; unmatched junction bases: 12. CDR3 region: CASSQRRAGVSDTQYF. The CDR3 bases are TGTGCCAGCAGCCAGAGAAGGGCGGGAGTTAGTGATACGCAGTATTTT.

This chain connects TRBV6-2 or TRBV6-3 to TRBJ2-1; D is perhaps TRBD2 (6 bases). The CDR3 consists of 15 residues. Trimming removed 1 base from V and 2 bases from J, with 9 bases in between. Per the germline V gene, CDR1 is MNHEY and CDR2 is SVGEGT. CDR3 amino acids: CASSYLGLTYNEQFF. Written as DNA, the CDR3 is TGTGCCAGCAGTTACTTGGGACTCACCTACAATGAGCAGTTCTTC.

The chain is built from TRBV28 and TRBJ1-2, with a possible D match to TRBD1 (5 bases). CDR3 length: 12 amino acids. Trimming cost V 5 bases and J 5 bases, with 9 bases left between them. Per the germline V gene, CDR1 is MDHEN and CDR2 is SYDVKM. CDR3 nucleotides: TGTGCCAGCAGTACAACAGGATATGGCTACACCTTC. Residues: CASSTTGYGYTF.

This rearrangement joins TRBV4-2 to TRBJ2-5; 16 nucleotides match TRBD2. The junction had 7 bases not matched to a gene; V was cut back by 4 bases and J by 5 bases. The CDR3 consists of 17 residues. Germline V CDR1 and CDR2: LGHNA, YNFKEQ. The CDR3 DNA sequence: TGTGCCAGCAGCCCGGGGACTAGCGGGGGGGCCGGGGAGACCCAGTACTTC. It yields the protein CASSPGTSGGAGETQYF.